This T cell receptor (beta chain) was identified in a study of early T cells in non-severe SARS-CoV-2 infection. MiXCR, run by TCRdb on the 5' RACE reads, gives a single entry per CDR3 protein. Altogether about 26,000 distinct CDR3 sequences are present, about 4.6% being singletons, with the ten largest covering about an eighth. This clonotype was picked up many times. A read error may produce the germline difference seen at one junction end. The CDR3 has 17 residues. Germline values: CDR1 MNHEY, CDR2 SMNVEV (reference sequence). V gene TRBV27 combines with J gene TRBJ1-5, with 7 bases identical to TRBD1. The specimen was whole blood. This clonotype was obtained from an adult who was a healthcare worker with PCR-confirmed SARS-CoV-2 infection or an uninfected control (not recorded which). CDR3 nucleotides: TGTGCCAGCAGTATATCCGGGACAGCAAATAAAAATCAGCCCCAGCATTTT. Protein sequence: CASSISGTANKNQPQHF.